This T cell receptor beta chain was identified during a study of shared clonotypes between healthy human individuals. General observations from the study: The study found 4.5% to 5% of naive CD4 clonotypes shared across a few donors.

On this clone itself: Antigen specificity is unknown.

Using immunoSEQ multiplex PCR, the repertoire was profiled, and TCRdb retains in-frame clones only, with some absent. The sample records about 1.5 million clones, around 98% being singletons. Source material: naive CD4+ T cells sorted from blood. Sample subset: CD45RA+ positively selected. The sequence derives from a man aged 25 to 40 in good health.

CDR3 DNA: TGCGCCAGCAGCTTCGGCGCGGAGCAGTACTTC. Residues: CASSFGAEQYF. This chain uses TRBV5-1 with TRBJ2-7; no definite D call. Per the germline V gene, CDR1 is SGHRS and CDR2 is YFSETQ. This CDR3 is built from 11 residues. V shed 2 bases and J shed 7 bases, with 7 bases lying between them.